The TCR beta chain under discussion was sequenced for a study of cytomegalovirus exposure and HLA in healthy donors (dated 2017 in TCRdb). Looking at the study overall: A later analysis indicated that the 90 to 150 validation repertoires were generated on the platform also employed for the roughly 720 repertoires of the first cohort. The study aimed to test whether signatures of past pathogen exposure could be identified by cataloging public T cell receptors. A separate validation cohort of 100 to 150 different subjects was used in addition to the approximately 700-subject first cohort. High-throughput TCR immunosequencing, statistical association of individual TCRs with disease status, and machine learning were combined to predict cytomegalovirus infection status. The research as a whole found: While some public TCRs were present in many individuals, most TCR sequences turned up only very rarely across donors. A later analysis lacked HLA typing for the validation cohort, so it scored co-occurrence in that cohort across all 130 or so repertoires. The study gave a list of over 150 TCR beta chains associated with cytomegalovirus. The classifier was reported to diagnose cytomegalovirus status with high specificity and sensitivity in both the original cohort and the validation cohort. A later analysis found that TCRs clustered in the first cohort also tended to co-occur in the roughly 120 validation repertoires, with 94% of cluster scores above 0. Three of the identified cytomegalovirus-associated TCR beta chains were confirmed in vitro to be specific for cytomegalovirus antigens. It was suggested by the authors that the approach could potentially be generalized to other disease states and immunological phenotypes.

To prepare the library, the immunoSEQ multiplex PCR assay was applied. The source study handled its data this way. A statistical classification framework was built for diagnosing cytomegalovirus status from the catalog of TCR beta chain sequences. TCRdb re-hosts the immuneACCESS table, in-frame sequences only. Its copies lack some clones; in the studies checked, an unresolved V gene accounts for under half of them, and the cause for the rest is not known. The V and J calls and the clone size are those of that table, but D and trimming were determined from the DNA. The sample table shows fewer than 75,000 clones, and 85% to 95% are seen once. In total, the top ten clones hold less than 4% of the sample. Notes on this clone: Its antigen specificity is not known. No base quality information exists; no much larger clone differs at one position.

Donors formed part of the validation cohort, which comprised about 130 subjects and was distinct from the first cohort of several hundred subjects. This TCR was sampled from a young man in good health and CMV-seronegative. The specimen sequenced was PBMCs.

The bases are TGTGCCAGCTCACCCTTACAGGGAACGGGCACAGATACGCAGTATTTT. Protein translation: CASSPLQGTGTDTQYF. In this chain, TRBV18 is recombined with TRBJ2-3; a tentative D match to TRBD1 spans 6 bases. Counted from cysteine to phenylalanine, this CDR3 has 16 amino acids. Only CDR3 DNA remains: 48 bases, in frame from the first base. At the junction V is shortened by 3 bases and J by 1 base, with 14 bases in between. From a lookup of the germline V gene, CDR1 and CDR2 are KGHSH and LQKENI.